This TCR beta chain was sequenced in a study of cytomegalovirus exposure and HLA in healthy donors. Regarding the study as a whole: A list of around 160 TCR beta chains associated with cytomegalovirus was given. Across donors, most TCRs were seen rarely, yet some public ones were widespread. In vitro data verified a few CMV-associated chains as specific for CMV antigens.

On this clone: Antigen unknown.

The junction had 9 bases not matched to a gene; V was cut back by 4 bases and J by 1 base. The germline gives CDR1 MNHNS, CDR2 SASEGT. The CDR3 has 16 residues. The donors were part of the approximately 130-subject validation cohort, which stood apart from the roughly 670-subject first cohort. Data came from immunoSEQ multiplex PCR; TCRdb stores just in-frame clones and leaves some out. There are hundreds of thousands of clones in the sample; roughly 80% occur only once, and roughly 5.5% lies in the top ten. The sequenced material came from PBMCs. This TCR derives from a woman younger than 35 in good health and CMV-seronegative. The chain employs TRBV6-1 and TRBJ1-2; 7 bases align to TRBD1. The CDR3 DNA follows: TGTGCCAGCAGTGTGTATACAGGGGCGATTAACTATGGCTACACCTTC. It encodes CASSVYTGAINYGYTF.